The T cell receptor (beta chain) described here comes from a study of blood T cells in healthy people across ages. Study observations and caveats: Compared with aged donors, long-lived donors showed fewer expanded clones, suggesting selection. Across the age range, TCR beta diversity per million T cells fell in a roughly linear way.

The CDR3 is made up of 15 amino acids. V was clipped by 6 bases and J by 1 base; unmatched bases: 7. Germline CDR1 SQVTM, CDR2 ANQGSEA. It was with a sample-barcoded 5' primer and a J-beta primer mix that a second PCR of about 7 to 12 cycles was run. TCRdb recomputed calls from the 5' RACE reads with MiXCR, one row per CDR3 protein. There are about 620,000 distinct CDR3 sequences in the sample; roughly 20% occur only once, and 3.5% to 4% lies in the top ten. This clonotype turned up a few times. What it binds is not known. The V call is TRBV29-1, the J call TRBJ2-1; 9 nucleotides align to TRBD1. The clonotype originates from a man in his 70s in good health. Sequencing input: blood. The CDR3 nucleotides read TGCAGCGTACAAACCGGGACAGGGTCCTACAATGAGCAGTTCTTC. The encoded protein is CSVQTGTGSYNEQFF.